This T cell receptor (beta chain) is from a study of T cells in localized non-small cell lung cancer. The protocol was immunoSEQ multiplex PCR, while the TCRdb copy is restricted to in-frame clones and leaves out a portion. Found here are roughly 36,000 clones, 70% to 80% of them singletons; the top ten hold 30% to 40%. A remark on this clone: The antigen is unknown.

From germline, CDR1 is MDHEN and CDR2 SYDVKM. Trimming took off 11 bases at V and 0 bases at J, with 17 bases between the two ends. The CDR3 sequence is 15 residues long. Overall study findings and caveats: Detection in adjacent lung was observed for a median roughly 57 of the top 100 tumor clones.

The specimen comprised PBMCs, sampled before any cancer treatment. The chain is built from TRBV28 and TRBJ1-3; unclear D gene. This clonotype was sampled from a woman between 35 and 70 years old with stage II squamous cell lung carcinoma. CDR3 protein: CASLETFRSGNTIYF. CDR3 bases: TGTGCCTCTCTGGAGACGTTCCGCTCTGGAAACACCATATATTTT.